This TCR beta chain was captured by sequencing in a study of shared clonotypes between healthy human individuals. The study, taken as a whole, reports: Generation probability values for non-shared clonotypes were lower than those for clonotypes shared by all four donors. It was observed that roughly 5% of naive CD4 clonotypes were shared across four donors.

Only in-frame clones appear in the TCRdb table, and some are missing; sequencing was by immunoSEQ multiplex PCR. The sample contains about 1 million clones, around four fifths of which appear only once. On this clone itself: No antigen is known for it.

CDR3 length equals 15 residues. V lost 1 base and J 6 bases, leaving 15 bases between the germline ends. Looked up from germline, CDR1 is ENHRY and CDR2 is SYGVKD. The genes are TRBV10-3 and TRBJ1-2; D may be TRBD1 (6 bases). The sequence derives from a man between 18 and 35 years old in good health. Sequencing was performed on memory CD4+ T cells sorted from blood. Subset indicated: CD45RA-negative fraction. Here the CDR3 reads CAISEYGGRGDGYTF. The CDR3 region has the DNA TGTGCCATCAGTGAGTACGGGGGCAGAGGGGATGGCTACACCTTC.